The 5 T cell receptor beta chains listed next were all sequenced from one sample in a study of T cell clusters in autoimmune cytopenias. Multiplex touch-down PCR amplified TRB using TRB-A and TRB-B pools in one tube. Using the multiplex PCR reads, TCRdb records one entry per CDR3 protein without DNA. The ten most abundant clones cover around a fifth of a sample with some 11,000 distinct CDR3 sequences. Approximately 40,000 genome equivalents of blood DNA were amplified for TRB. The same sample was also used in a study of T cell repertoires in aging, cancer and after chemotherapy.

The sequencing sample was made of peripheral blood. The receptor source for this set is a human donor in good health.

This chain connects TRBV4-1 to TRBJ1-2; TCRdb's D gene call, TRBD1, goes unchecked for lack of DNA. The CDR3 runs to 13 residues. Looked up from germline, CDR1 is MGHRA and CDR2 is YSYEKL. CDR3 amino acids: CASSQERLYGYTF.

The V call is TRBV7-2, the J call TRBJ1-6; TCRdb indicates TRBD1, and absent DNA this call remains unverified. The CDR3 extends over 16 amino acids. Germline CDR1 SGHTA, CDR2 FQGNSA. The CDR3 is CASSPDPGRRASPLHF.

V gene TRBV18 combines with J gene TRBJ2-1; TCRdb names TRBD1, which stays unverified in the absence of DNA. Germline CDR1 KGHSH, CDR2 LQKENI. The CDR3 runs 17 residues. The CDR3 protein is CASSPPNPGQGGNEQFF.

This clonotype is classed as medium-sized by frequency. The chain has TRBV19 and TRBJ1-6; TCRdb designates TRBD1, a call that cannot be tested without DNA. The germline CDR1 and CDR2 sequences are LNHDA and SQIVND (reference sequence). The CDR3 has 15 amino acids. The CDR3 reads CASSARDRGQSPLHF. The whole variable domain, filled in from reference TRBV19 and TRBJ1-6, reads DGGITQSPKYLFRKEGQNVTLSCEQNLNHDAMYWYRQDPGQGLRLIYYSQIVNDFQKGDIAEGYSVSREKKESFPLTVTSAQKNPTAFYLCASSARDRGQSPLHFGNGTRLTVT.

The chain has TRBV19 and TRBJ2-7; TCRdb lists TRBD1, though no DNA is available to test this call. CDR3 length equals 15 residues. Germline CDR1 reads LNHDA; CDR2 reads SQIVND (reference sequence). The CDR3 is CASSIERQPSVEQYF.